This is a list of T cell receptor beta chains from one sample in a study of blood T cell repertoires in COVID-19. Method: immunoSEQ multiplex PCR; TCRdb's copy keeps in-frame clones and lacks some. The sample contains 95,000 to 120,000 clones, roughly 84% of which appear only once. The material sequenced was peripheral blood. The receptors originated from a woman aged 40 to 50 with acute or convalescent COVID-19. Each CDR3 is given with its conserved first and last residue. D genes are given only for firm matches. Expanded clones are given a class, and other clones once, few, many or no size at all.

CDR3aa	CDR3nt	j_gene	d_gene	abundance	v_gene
CASSLGVHEQYF	TGTGCCAGCAGTCTAGGGGTTCACGAGCAGTACTTC	TRBJ2-7	NA	NA	TRBV6-5
CASTAGGSIYNEQFF	TGTGCCAGCACTGCGGGGGGCTCGATTTACAATGAGCAGTTCTTC	TRBJ2-1	TRBD2	NA	TRBV7-6
CASSGLAGGLDTQYF	TGTGCCAGCAGCGGACTAGCGGGGGGACTCGATACGCAGTATTTT	TRBJ2-3	TRBD2	NA	TRBV7-9
CASSLRSAGSSSYNEQFF	TGTGCCAGCAGCCTGCGATCGGCGGGCTCGAGCTCCTACAATGAGCAGTTCTTC	TRBJ2-1	NA	once	TRBV11-2
CASSPISRGYTF	TGTGCCAGCTCTCCGATCTCGCGTGGCTACACCTTC	TRBJ1-2	NA	NA	TRBV6-5
CATQRNPMNTEAFF	TGTGCCACCCAGCGTAACCCCATGAACACTGAAGCTTTCTTT	TRBJ1-1	NA	NA	TRBV2
CASSLGRGSDGYTF	TGTGCCAGCAGCTTAGGCAGGGGATCTGATGGCTACACCTTC	TRBJ1-2	NA	NA	TRBV7-9
CATRGTDNEKLFF	TGTGCCACAAGGGGGACGGATAATGAAAAACTGTTTTTT	TRBJ1-4	NA	few	TRBV19
CASSVSHSSGNTIYF	TGTGCCAGCAGCGTAAGTCACAGCTCTGGAAACACCATATATTTT	TRBJ1-3	NA	NA	TRBV9
CASSYSRDRGRYEQFF	TGTGCCAGCAGTTACTCCCGGGACAGGGGGAGATATGAGCAGTTCTTC	TRBJ2-1	TRBD1	NA	TRBV6-6
CASKVGGDSSYEQYF	TGTGCCAGCAAGGTTGGCGGGGACAGCTCCTACGAGCAGTACTTC	TRBJ2-7	NA	NA	TRBV28
CASSLGTGRSGNTIYF	TGTGCCAGCAGCCTGGGGACAGGGCGGTCTGGAAACACCATATATTTT	TRBJ1-3	TRBD1	NA	TRBV7-2
CASSLPGLAGARADTQYF	TGTGCCAGCAGCTTACCGGGACTAGCGGGGGCCCGGGCAGATACGCAGTATTTT	TRBJ2-3	TRBD2	NA	TRBV7-2
CASSYSNGGGNTQYF	TGTGCCAGCAGTTACAGCAACGGGGGAGGGAATACGCAGTATTTT	TRBJ2-3	TRBD2	once	TRBV27
CASSLEGVGQPQHF	TGTGCCAGCAGTTTGGAAGGAGTCGGGCAGCCCCAGCATTTT	TRBJ1-5	NA	NA	TRBV6-5
CASSASVAGGNTGELFF	TGTGCCAGCAGCGCGTCGGTAGCGGGGGGTAACACCGGGGAGCTGTTTTTT	TRBJ2-2	TRBD2	NA	TRBV9
CASSITGGSTEAFF	TGTGCCAGCAGTATTACAGGGGGAAGCACTGAAGCTTTCTTT	TRBJ1-1	TRBD1	NA	TRBV6-5
CASSYSAGITEAFF	TGTGCCAGCAGTTACTCTGCAGGGATCACTGAAGCTTTCTTT	TRBJ1-1	NA	NA	TRBV6-2/TRBV6-3
CALDRSGIYGYTF	TGTGCCCTCGATAGAAGCGGGATCTATGGCTACACCTTC	TRBJ1-2	NA	NA	TRBV2
CASSGQVLSGNTIYF	TGTGCCAGCAGCGGACAGGTTCTCTCTGGAAACACCATATATTTT	TRBJ1-3	TRBD1	once	TRBV2
CASSGTTYSTDTQYF	TGTGCCAGCTCCGGGACTACTTATAGCACAGATACGCAGTATTTT	TRBJ2-3	TRBD2	NA	TRBV27
CASSSGETGVREQFF	TGTGCCAGCAGTTCAGGGGAGACAGGGGTCCGCGAGCAGTTCTTC	TRBJ2-1	TRBD1	NA	TRBV25-1
CASSHPGTGAPYGYTF	TGCGCCAGCAGCCACCCCGGGACAGGGGCGCCCTATGGCTACACCTTC	TRBJ1-2	TRBD1	NA	TRBV4-3
CASSLVAGANTGELFF	TGCGCCAGCAGCTTGGTAGCGGGGGCGAACACCGGGGAGCTGTTTTTT	TRBJ2-2	TRBD2	NA	TRBV5-1
CASSLATGDYGYTF	TGCGCCAGCAGCTTGGCGACAGGGGACTATGGCTACACCTTC	TRBJ1-2	TRBD1	NA	TRBV5-1
CASSLGTDTQYF	TGTGCCAGCAGTCTCGGCACAGATACGCAGTATTTT	TRBJ2-3	NA	NA	TRBV12-3/TRBV12-4
CASSSGPENTQYF	TGTGCTAGCAGCTCAGGGCCTGAAAATACGCAGTATTTT	TRBJ2-3	NA	NA	TRBV7-9
CASSVGGPYEQYF	TGTGCCAGCAGCGTCGGGGGGCCCTACGAGCAGTACTTC	TRBJ2-7	NA	NA	TRBV6-2/TRBV6-3
CASSLTFYEQYF	TGTGCCAGCAGCTTAACTTTCTACGAGCAGTACTTC	TRBJ2-7	NA	few	TRBV5-6
CASISRGTEAFF	TGTGCCAGCATTTCCCGAGGCACTGAAGCTTTCTTT	TRBJ1-1	NA	NA	TRBV6-5
CASSAEGQGFSEAFF	TGCGCCAGCAGCGCAGAGGGACAGGGGTTCTCTGAAGCTTTCTTT	TRBJ1-1	TRBD1	NA	TRBV5-1
CASSQEGVDGSLNEKLFF	TGTGCCAGCAGCCAAGAAGGAGTTGATGGGAGCCTTAATGAAAAACTGTTTTTT	TRBJ1-4	NA	NA	TRBV3-1/TRBV3-2
CASRAFSGNTIYF	TGTGCCAGCAGGGCCTTCTCTGGAAACACCATATATTTT	TRBJ1-3	NA	NA	TRBV9
CASTLGTNVLYEQYF	TGTGCCAGCACCTTGGGGACAAACGTGCTCTACGAGCAGTACTTC	TRBJ2-7	NA	NA	TRBV6-5
CASTANRGEKLFF	TGCGCCAGCACAGCAAACCGCGGGGAAAAACTGTTTTTT	TRBJ1-4	NA	NA	TRBV10-1
CASSYRGRVTLEAFF	TGTGCCAGCAGTTACAGGGGGCGGGTGACCCTTGAAGCTTTCTTT	TRBJ1-1	TRBD1	NA	TRBV6-5
CARGAGNSPLHF	TGTGCTAGAGGCGCGGGAAATTCACCCCTCCACTTT	TRBJ1-6	NA	NA	TRBV12-5
CASSGGYTGELFF	TGTGCCAGCAGCGGGGGGTACACCGGGGAGCTGTTTTTT	TRBJ2-2	TRBD2	NA	TRBV6-5
CASSFDRGVDYGYTF	TGTGCCAGCAGTTTCGACAGGGGAGTGGACTATGGCTACACCTTC	TRBJ1-2	TRBD1	NA	TRBV6-5
CASSLDGTGSGYTF	TGCGCCAGCAGCTTGGACGGGACAGGGAGTGGCTACACCTTC	TRBJ1-2	TRBD1	NA	TRBV5-1
CASSETGPIYGYTF	TGTGCCAGCTCCGAGACAGGGCCGATCTATGGCTACACCTTC	TRBJ1-2	TRBD1	NA	TRBV6-5
CASSPSSSNSNTGELFF	TGTGCCAGCAGTCCAAGTAGTAGTAACTCGAACACCGGGGAGCTGTTTTTT	TRBJ2-2	NA	NA	TRBV7-3
CASSPQFRRYGYTF	TGTGCCAGCTCACCCCAGTTCAGGCGCTATGGCTACACCTTC	TRBJ1-2	NA	NA	TRBV6-5
CAWSVEGRFNTEAFF	TGTGCCTGGAGTGTCGAAGGCAGGTTTAACACTGAAGCTTTCTTT	TRBJ1-1	NA	NA	TRBV30
CASSGGRANEKLFF	TGTGCTTCAAGCGGGGGTCGGGCTAATGAAAAACTGTTTTTT	TRBJ1-4	NA	few	TRBV6-5
CASSEAPGRGYGYTF	TGTGCCAGCAGTGAAGCCCCGGGAAGAGGGTATGGCTACACCTTC	TRBJ1-2	NA	NA	TRBV6-1
CASSVTGVRTEAFF	TGTGCCAGCAGCGTAACAGGAGTACGGACTGAAGCTTTCTTT	TRBJ1-1	NA	NA	TRBV9
CASSLEGRATFNTGELFF	TGCGCCAGCAGCTTGGAAGGCAGGGCGACTTTCAACACCGGGGAGCTGTTTTTT	TRBJ2-2	NA	NA	TRBV5-1
CAWSRNTEAFF	TGTGCCTGGAGCCGGAACACTGAAGCTTTCTTT	TRBJ1-1	NA	NA	TRBV30
CASSVGTANEAFF	TGTGCCAGCAGTGTTGGGACAGCAAACGAAGCTTTCTTT	TRBJ1-1	TRBD1	NA	TRBV25-1
CASRVSLNTEAFF	TGCGCCAGCAGGGTCAGTTTGAACACTGAAGCTTTCTTT	TRBJ1-1	NA	NA	TRBV10-1
CASSFGQGEAFF	TGTGCCAGCAGTTTCGGACAGGGAGAAGCTTTCTTT	TRBJ1-1	TRBD1	NA	TRBV7-9
CASSQGLSGGAATGELFF	TGCGCCAGCAGCCAAGGCCTTAGCGGGGGGGCCGCCACCGGGGAGCTGTTTTTT	TRBJ2-2	TRBD2	NA	TRBV4-1
CASSTPGDRAFSGNTIYF	TGTGCCAGCAGCACCCCTGGCGACAGGGCCTTCTCTGGAAACACCATATATTTT	TRBJ1-3	NA	NA	TRBV21-1
CASRDPGQGSLNTEAFF	TGTGCCAGCAGGGATCCGGGACAGGGGTCCTTGAACACTGAAGCTTTCTTT	TRBJ1-1	TRBD1	NA	TRBV6-4
CASSPDRRMNTEAFF	TGTGCCAGCAGCCCGGACAGAAGGATGAACACTGAAGCTTTCTTT	TRBJ1-1	NA	NA	TRBV6-5
CASSFGQGIEQFF	TGTGCCAGCAGTTTTGGTCAGGGCATTGAGCAGTTCTTC	TRBJ2-1	NA	NA	TRBV12-3/TRBV12-4
CASSLGSSGITGELFF	TGCGCCAGCAGCTTGGGTTCCAGCGGGATCACCGGGGAGCTGTTTTTT	TRBJ2-2	TRBD2	NA	TRBV5-1